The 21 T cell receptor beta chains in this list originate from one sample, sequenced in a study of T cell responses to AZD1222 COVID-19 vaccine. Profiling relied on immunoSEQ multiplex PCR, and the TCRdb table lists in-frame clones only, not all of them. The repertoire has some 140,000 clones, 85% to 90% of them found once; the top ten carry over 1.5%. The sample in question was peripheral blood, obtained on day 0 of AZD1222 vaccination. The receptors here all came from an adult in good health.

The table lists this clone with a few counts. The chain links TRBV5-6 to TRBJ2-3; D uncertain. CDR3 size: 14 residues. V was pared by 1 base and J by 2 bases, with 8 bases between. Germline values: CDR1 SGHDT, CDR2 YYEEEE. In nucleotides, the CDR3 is TGTGCCAGCAGCTTGTACACCAACACAGATACGCAGTATTTT. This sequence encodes CASSLYTNTDTQYF. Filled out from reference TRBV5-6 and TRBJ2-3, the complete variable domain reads DAGVTQSPTHLIKTRGQQVTLRCSPKSGHDTVSWYQQALGQGPQFIFQYYEEEERQRGNFPDRFSGHQFPNYSSELNVNALLLGDSALYLCASSLYTNTDTQYFGPGTRLTVL.

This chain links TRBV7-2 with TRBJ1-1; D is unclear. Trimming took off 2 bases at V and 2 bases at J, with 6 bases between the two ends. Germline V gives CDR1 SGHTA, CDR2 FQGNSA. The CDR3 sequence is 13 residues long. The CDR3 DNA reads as TGTGCCAGCAGCTTATTGGTAAACACTGAAGCTTTCTTT. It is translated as CASSLLVNTEAFF.

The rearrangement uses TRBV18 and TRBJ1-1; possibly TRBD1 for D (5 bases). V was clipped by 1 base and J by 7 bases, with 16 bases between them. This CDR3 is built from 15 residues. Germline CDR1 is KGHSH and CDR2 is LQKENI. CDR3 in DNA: TGTGCCAGCTCACCACTAGACTCACAGGCGATTGAAGCTTTCTTT. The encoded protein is CASSPLDSQAIEAFF.

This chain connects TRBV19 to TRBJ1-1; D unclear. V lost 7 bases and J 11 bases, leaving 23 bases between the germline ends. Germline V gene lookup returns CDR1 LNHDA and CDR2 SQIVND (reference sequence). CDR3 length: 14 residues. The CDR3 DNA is TGTGCCAGTACCCTTGGGCAGGCGGACGCACCGGCTTTCTTT. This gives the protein CASTLGQADAPAFF.

CDR3 residues: CASSAGQGNTEAFF. CDR3 sequence (DNA): TGTGCCAGTAGTGCAGGACAGGGAAACACTGAAGCTTTCTTT. The chain joins TRBV19 to TRBJ1-1, with 8 positions matching TRBD1. Germline CDR1 reads LNHDA; CDR2 reads SQIVND (reference sequence). The CDR3 spans 14 residues. Trimming at V came to 5 bases and at J to 2 bases, leaving 4 bases not matched to a gene.

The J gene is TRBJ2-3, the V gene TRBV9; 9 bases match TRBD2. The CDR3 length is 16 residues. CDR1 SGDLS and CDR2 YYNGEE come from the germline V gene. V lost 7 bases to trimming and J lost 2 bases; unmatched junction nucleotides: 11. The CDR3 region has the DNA TGTGCCAGCTCGAGGGCTAGCGGGGAGTTCACAGATACGCAGTATTTT. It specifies CASSRASGEFTDTQYF.

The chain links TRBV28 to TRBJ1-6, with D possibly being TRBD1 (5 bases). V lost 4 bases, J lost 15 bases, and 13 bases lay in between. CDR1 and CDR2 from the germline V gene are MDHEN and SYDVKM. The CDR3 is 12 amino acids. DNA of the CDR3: TGTGCCAGCAGTTGGGGACGTCTTCTCCTCCACTTT. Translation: CASSWGRLLLHF.

The DNA for the CDR3 is TGTGCCAGCAGCTCGGGACAGGGCCTACGAAATTCACCCCTCCACTTT. Amino acids: CASSSGQGLRNSPLHF. The V gene is TRBV5-6, the J gene TRBJ1-6; 9 bases match TRBD1. Germline CDR1 is SGHDT and CDR2 is YYEEEE. The V segment lost 3 bases and the J segment 7 bases; nucleotides outside the gene matches: 8. This CDR3 is built from 16 residues.

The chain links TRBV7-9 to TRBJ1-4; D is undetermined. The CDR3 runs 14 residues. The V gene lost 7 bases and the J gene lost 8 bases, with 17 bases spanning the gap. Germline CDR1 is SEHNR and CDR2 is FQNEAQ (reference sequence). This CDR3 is CASNRGEGFEKLFF. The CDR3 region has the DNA TGTGCCAGCAACCGCGGGGAGGGATTCGAAAAACTGTTTTTT. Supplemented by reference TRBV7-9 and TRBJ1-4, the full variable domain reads DTGVSQNPRHKITKRGQNVTFRCDPISEHNRLYWYRQTLGQGPEFLTYFQNEAQLEKSRLLSDRFSAERPKGSFSTLEIQRTEQGDSAMYLCASNRGEGFEKLFFGSGTQLSVL.

The CDR3 reads CASSLAGLADYNEQFF. DNA for the CDR3: TGCGCCAGCAGCTTGGCGGGGCTAGCGGACTACAATGAGCAGTTCTTC. The J gene is TRBJ2-1, the V gene TRBV5-1; 7 positions agree with TRBD2. The CDR3 spans 16 residues. From germline, CDR1 is SGHRS and CDR2 YFSETQ. V shed 0 bases, J shed 3 bases, and the junction held 6 bases outside the gene matches.

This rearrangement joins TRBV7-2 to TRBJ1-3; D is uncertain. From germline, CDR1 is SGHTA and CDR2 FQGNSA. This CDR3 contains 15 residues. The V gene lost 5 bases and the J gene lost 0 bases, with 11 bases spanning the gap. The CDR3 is CASSTTLSSGNTIYF. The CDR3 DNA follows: TGTGCCAGCAGCACGACGCTGAGCTCTGGAAACACCATATATTTT.

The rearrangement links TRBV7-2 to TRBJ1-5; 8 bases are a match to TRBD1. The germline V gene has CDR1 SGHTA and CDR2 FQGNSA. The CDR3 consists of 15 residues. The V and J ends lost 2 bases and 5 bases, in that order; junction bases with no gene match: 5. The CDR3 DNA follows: TGTGCCAGCAGCTTAATAACAGGGGGGGATCAGCCCCAGCATTTT. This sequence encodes CASSLITGGDQPQHF.

For the CDR3, the DNA is TGTGCCAGCAGTTACGAGGGGAGAGAAGCTTTCTTT. Translated: CASSYEGREAFF. The chain joins TRBV6-2 or TRBV6-3 to TRBJ1-1; the D gene is possibly TRBD1 (5 bases). The germline V gene encodes CDR1 MNHEY and CDR2 SVGEGT. Trimming shortened V by 2 bases and J by 8 bases, and 9 bases separated the two germline ends. CDR3 size: 12 residues.

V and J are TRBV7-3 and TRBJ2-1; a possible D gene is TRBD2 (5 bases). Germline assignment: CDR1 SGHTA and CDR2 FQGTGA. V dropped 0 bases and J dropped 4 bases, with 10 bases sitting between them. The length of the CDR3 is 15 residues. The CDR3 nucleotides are TGTGCCAGCAGCTTAACCGCTAGCCATTACAATGAGCAGTTCTTC. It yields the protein CASSLTASHYNEQFF.

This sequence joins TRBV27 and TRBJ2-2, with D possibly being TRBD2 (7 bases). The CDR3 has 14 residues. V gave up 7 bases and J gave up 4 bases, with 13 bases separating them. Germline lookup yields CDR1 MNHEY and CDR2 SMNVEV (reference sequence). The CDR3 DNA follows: TGTGCCAGCATAGGCGGGGGCGGCACCGGGGAGCTGTTTTTT. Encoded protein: CASIGGGGTGELFF.

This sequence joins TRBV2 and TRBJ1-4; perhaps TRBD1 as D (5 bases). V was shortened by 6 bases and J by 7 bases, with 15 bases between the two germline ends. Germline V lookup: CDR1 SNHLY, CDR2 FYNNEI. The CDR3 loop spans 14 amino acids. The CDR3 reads CASRALDTGEKLFF. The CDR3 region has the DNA TGTGCCAGCAGAGCCCTGGACACGGGTGAAAAACTGTTTTTT.

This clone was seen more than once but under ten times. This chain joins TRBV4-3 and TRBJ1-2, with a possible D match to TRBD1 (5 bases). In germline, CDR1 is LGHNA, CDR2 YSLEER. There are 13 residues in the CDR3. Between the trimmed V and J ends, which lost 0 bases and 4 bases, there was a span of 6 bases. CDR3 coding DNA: TGCGCCAGCAGCCAAGAGGGACCCTATGGCTACACCTTC. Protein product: CASSQEGPYGYTF.

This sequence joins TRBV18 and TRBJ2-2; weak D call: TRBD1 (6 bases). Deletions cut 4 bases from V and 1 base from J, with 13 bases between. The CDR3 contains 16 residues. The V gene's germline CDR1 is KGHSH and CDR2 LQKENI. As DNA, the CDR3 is TGTGCCAGCTCACGACGGACAGAGTTGAACACCGGGGAGCTGTTTTTT. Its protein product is CASSRRTELNTGELFF.

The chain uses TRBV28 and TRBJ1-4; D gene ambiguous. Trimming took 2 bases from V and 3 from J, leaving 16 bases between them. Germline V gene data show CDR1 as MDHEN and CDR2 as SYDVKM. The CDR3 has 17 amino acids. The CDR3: CASSLEESWEANEKLFF. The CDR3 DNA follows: TGTGCCAGCAGTTTAGAGGAGTCATGGGAGGCTAATGAAAAACTGTTTTTT.

The CDR3 sequence: CASSLSITDSRTGELFF. The CDR3 nucleotides read TGTGCCAGCAGTTTATCGATAACGGACAGCCGCACCGGGGAGCTGTTTTTT. This sequence joins TRBV27 and TRBJ2-2, with D possibly matching TRBD1 (6 bases). The CDR3 runs to 17 residues. The germline CDR1 and CDR2 sequences are MNHEY and SMNVEV (reference sequence). V lost 0 bases and J 4 bases, leaving 15 bases between the germline ends.

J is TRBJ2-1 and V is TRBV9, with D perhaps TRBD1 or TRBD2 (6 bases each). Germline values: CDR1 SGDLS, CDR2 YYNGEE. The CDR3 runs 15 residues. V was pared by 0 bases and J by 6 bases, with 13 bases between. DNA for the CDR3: TGTGCCAGCAGCGTAGCGGGGGCAGCCACCAATGAGCAGTTCTTC. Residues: CASSVAGAATNEQFF.